Included here is one T cell receptor (beta chain) sequence, with context. The junction departs from germline at one end; a sequencing error may be responsible. The data belong to a study of CD8+ T cells in alopecia areata. Extracted RNA was reverse transcribed, and the resulting cDNA served as sequencing template. Using immunoSEQ multiplex PCR, the repertoire was profiled, and TCRdb retains in-frame clones only, with some absent. The sample shows 200,000 to 250,000 clones, more than 45% of them seen only once. Treatment noted: oral pan-JAK inhibitor, 5-10 mg twice daily. The TCR originated in a human donor with alopecia areata. The sample in question was CD4+ T cells sorted from blood, obtained at week 4, from a patient treated with tofacitinib.

The chain's CDR3 is CASSETPTEAFF. DNA of the CDR3: TGTGCCAGCAGTGAGACCCCCACTGAAGCTTTCTTT. The genes are TRBV10-3 and TRBJ1-1, with D unclear. The CDR3 contains 12 residues. CDR1 is ENHRY and CDR2 is SYGVKD in the germline V gene.